The 17 T cell receptor beta chains below all came from one sample that was sequenced in a study of cytomegalovirus exposure and HLA in healthy donors. It was with 60 Vbeta and 13 Jbeta primers that the PCR ran. This table comes from immunoSEQ multiplex PCR, and its TCRdb copy is limited to in-frame clones, with some not included. The data hold around 170,000 clones, with about 82% observed a single time. Source material: PBMCs. The receptors were sampled from a woman aged 50 to 65 in good health and CMV-seropositive.

The chain uses TRBV7-2 and TRBJ1-6, with D perhaps TRBD1 (6 bases). Between the trimmed V and J ends, which lost 5 bases and 8 bases, there was a span of 10 bases. The length of the CDR3 is 13 residues. Germline values: CDR1 SGHTA, CDR2 FQGNSA. The CDR3 DNA follows: TGTGCCAGCAGCACCCGACAGGATTCACCCCTCCACTTT. This codes for CASSTRQDSPLHF.

This clone was observed a single time. The gene calls are TRBV5-1 and TRBJ2-5; 10 nucleotides align to TRBD1. The CDR3 is 15 amino acids. J was trimmed by 7 bases and V by 3 bases; bases with no gene match: 9. The germline V gene has CDR1 SGHRS and CDR2 YFSETQ. The CDR3 sequence is CASSSGTGAFGTQYF. CDR3 coding DNA: TGCGCCAGCAGCTCGGGGACAGGGGCCTTTGGGACCCAGTACTTC.

V and J are TRBV7-6 and TRBJ1-1, with D possibly TRBD1 on 6 matching bases. V was pared by 5 bases and J by 6 bases, with 22 bases between. The CDR3 sequence is 16 residues long. Germline V gene sequence: CDR1 SGHVS, CDR2 FNYEAQ. CDR3 sequence: CASSGRQGLGRAEAFF. The CDR3 nucleotides are TGTGCCAGCAGCGGTAGGCAGGGGCTAGGGAGGGCTGAAGCTTTCTTT. Using reference TRBV7-6 and TRBJ1-1 for the parts outside the CDR3, the full variable domain is GAGVSQSPRYKVTKRGQDVALRCDPISGHVSLYWYRQALGQGPEFLTYFNYEAQQDKSGLPNDRFSAERPEGSISTLTIQRTEQRDSAMYRCASSGRQGLGRAEAFFGQGTRLTVV.

This rearrangement joins TRBV4-3 to TRBJ2-1; 7 bases are a match to TRBD2. The CDR3 sequence is 16 residues long. V gave up 0 bases and J gave up 6 bases; unmatched junction bases: 8. Germline assignment: CDR1 LGHNA and CDR2 YSLEER. CDR3 sequence reads: CASSQENSPSGNEQFF. For the CDR3, the DNA is TGCGCCAGCAGCCAAGAAAACTCGCCTAGCGGCAATGAGCAGTTCTTC.

The sample holds a few counts of this clone. This sequence joins TRBV7-6 and TRBJ2-2; D gene uncertain. The CDR3 is 13 residues long. V was clipped by 3 bases and J by 3 bases, with 5 bases between them. Germline V gene lookup returns CDR1 SGHVS and CDR2 FNYEAQ. CDR3 sequence reads: CASSFRYTGELFF. CDR3 sequence (DNA): TGTGCCAGCAGCTTTAGATACACCGGGGAGCTGTTTTTT. Variable domain in full (rest from reference TRBV7-6 and TRBJ2-2): GAGVSQSPRYKVTKRGQDVALRCDPISGHVSLYWYRQALGQGPEFLTYFNYEAQQDKSGLPNDRFSAERPEGSISTLTIQRTEQRDSAMYRCASSFRYTGELFFGEGSRLTVL.

The chain joins TRBV4-2 to TRBJ2-1; a weak D match, TRBD2 (5 bases). Germline values: CDR1 LGHNA, CDR2 YNFKEQ. V lost 4 bases to trimming and J lost 7 bases, with 23 bases between them. This CDR3 spans 17 amino acids. CDR3 DNA sequence: TGTGCCAGCAGCCCGGACTTCACGGGCGGCGAAGTAAATGAGCAGTTCTTC. Protein sequence: CASSPDFTGGEVNEQFF.

This chain joins TRBV4-2 and TRBJ2-7; perhaps TRBD2 as D (5 bases). CDR3 length: 15 residues. The germline CDR1 and CDR2 sequences are LGHNA and YNFKEQ. Trimming cost V 0 bases and J 6 bases, with 15 bases left between them. Here the CDR3 DNA reads TGTGCCAGCAGCCAAGAGCCTAGCTATAATTCCGAGCAGTACTTC. Translating gives CASSQEPSYNSEQYF.

In DNA, the CDR3 is TGTGCCAGCAGCGATAGAGTGGGACAGTACACCGGGGAGCTGTTTTTT. Encoded protein: CASSDRVGQYTGELFF. The chain couples TRBV6-4 to TRBJ2-2, with TRBD1 identical over 7 bases. V lost 6 bases to trimming and J lost 3 bases; unmatched junction nucleotides: 10. From germline, CDR1 is MRHNA and CDR2 SNTAGT. The CDR3 loop spans 16 amino acids.

The table lists this clone with a few counts. The V and J genes are TRBV7-2 and TRBJ1-5, with D uncertain. Germline lookup yields CDR1 SGHTA and CDR2 FQGNSA. CDR3 length: 13 amino acids. Trimming pared 5 bases from V and 7 bases from J, leaving 12 bases between. The CDR3 sequence is CASSRRLSQPQHF. The CDR3 region has the DNA TGTGCCAGCAGCAGGAGGCTGAGCCAGCCCCAGCATTTT.

The gene calls are TRBV7-3 and TRBJ1-2; 7 bases map to TRBD1. CDR3 length: 14 residues. The trim removed 1 base at V and 4 bases at J, leaving 3 bases unmatched. Germline CDR1 and CDR2: SGHTA and FQGTGA. The CDR3: CASSLKGASYGYTF. As DNA, the CDR3 is TGTGCCAGCAGCTTAAAGGGGGCAAGCTATGGCTACACCTTC.

This clone was seen more than once but under ten times. V usage is TRBV6-5 and J usage is TRBJ2-7; 8 bases agree with TRBD1. CDR3 length: 15 residues. CDR1 and CDR2 from the germline V gene are MNHEY and SVGAGI. Losses at the gene ends were 6 bases for V and 4 bases for J; bases not matched to a gene: 11. CDR3 region: CASSSHRGSAYEQYF. CDR3 coding DNA: TGTGCCAGCAGCTCCCACAGGGGGAGTGCTTACGAGCAGTACTTC.

The DNA of the CDR3 is TGTGCCAGCAGCTTAGGCAGGGTGACAAACACCATATATTTT. Its protein product is CASSLGRVTNTIYF. The V gene is TRBV7-2, the J gene TRBJ1-3, with D possibly being TRBD1 (5 bases). The CDR3 totals 14 residues. CDR1 SGHTA and CDR2 FQGNSA come from the germline V gene. The V end lost 1 base, the J end lost 6 bases, and 10 bases lay between the germline ends.

The J gene is TRBJ1-6, the V gene TRBV23-1; 10 nucleotides agree with TRBD1. TRBV23-1 is classed as an ORF, of uncertain function. The CDR3 loop spans 17 amino acids. J gave up 12 bases and V 3 bases, and 14 bases lay outside the gene matches. DNA of the CDR3: TGCGCCAGCAGTCATAACCTCTGGGACAGGGGCCGTGGACCCCTCCACTTT. Protein sequence: CASSHNLWDRGRGPLHF.

This rearrangement joins TRBV27 to TRBJ2-7; D unclear. Deletions cut 3 bases from V and 2 bases from J, with 11 bases between. In germline, CDR1 is MNHEY, CDR2 SMNVEV (reference sequence). This CDR3 is 14 amino acids long. Written as DNA, the CDR3 is TGTGCCAGCAGTTTGGGTGGAACAGCCTACGAGCAGTACTTC. It is translated as CASSLGGTAYEQYF.

V is TRBV29-1 and J is TRBJ1-5; 7 bases align to TRBD1. V lost 5 bases to trimming and J lost 2 bases; unmatched junction nucleotides: 9. CDR3 length: 15 amino acids. Germline lookup yields CDR1 SQVTM and CDR2 ANQGSEA. The CDR3 loop reads CSVSDDRAGNQPQHF. In DNA, the CDR3 is TGCAGCGTTTCAGACGACAGGGCGGGCAATCAGCCCCAGCATTTT.

This chain joins TRBV6-5 and TRBJ1-5; tentative D call: TRBD1 (6 bases). The germline gives CDR1 MNHEY, CDR2 SVGAGI. CDR3 length: 15 residues. The V gene lost 4 bases and the J gene lost 1 base, with 11 bases spanning the gap. The CDR3 reads CASSFSGDSNQPQHF. CDR3 coding DNA: TGTGCCAGCAGTTTTTCAGGGGACAGCAATCAGCCCCAGCATTTT.

The chain combines TRBV9 with TRBJ1-3; D is undetermined. This CDR3 is built from 13 residues. Per germline, CDR1 SGDLS and CDR2 YYNGEE. V was clipped by 3 bases and J by 0 bases, with 4 bases between them. In DNA form, the CDR3 reads TGTGCCAGCAGCGCGCGCTCTGGAAACACCATATATTTT. The encoded protein is CASSARSGNTIYF.